This T cell receptor beta chain was profiled in a study of T cell responses to AZD1222 COVID-19 vaccine. Comments on this clone: What it binds is not known.

Germline V gene data show CDR1 as KGHSH and CDR2 as LQKENI. There are 15 residues in the CDR3. The ends were cut back, 3 bases at V and 0 bases at J, with 9 bases in the middle. Profiling relied on immunoSEQ multiplex PCR, and the TCRdb table lists in-frame clones only, not all of them. The sample yields 90,000 to 150,000 clones, about 88% seen once. Study-wide results and limits: Regions 160-218 and 743-854 held dominance among vaccine-associated CD4 TCRs, which spanned spike. Repertoires were obtained only post-peak T cell response.

Material: peripheral blood, obtained 28 days after the second AZD1222 dose. The receptor's source is an adult who received the AZD1222 COVID-19 vaccine. V and J are TRBV18 and TRBJ2-1, with no clear D. CDR3 DNA: TGTGCCAGCTCACCGGGCGGAAGCTCCTACAATGAGCAGTTCTTC. It translates to CASSPGGSSYNEQFF.